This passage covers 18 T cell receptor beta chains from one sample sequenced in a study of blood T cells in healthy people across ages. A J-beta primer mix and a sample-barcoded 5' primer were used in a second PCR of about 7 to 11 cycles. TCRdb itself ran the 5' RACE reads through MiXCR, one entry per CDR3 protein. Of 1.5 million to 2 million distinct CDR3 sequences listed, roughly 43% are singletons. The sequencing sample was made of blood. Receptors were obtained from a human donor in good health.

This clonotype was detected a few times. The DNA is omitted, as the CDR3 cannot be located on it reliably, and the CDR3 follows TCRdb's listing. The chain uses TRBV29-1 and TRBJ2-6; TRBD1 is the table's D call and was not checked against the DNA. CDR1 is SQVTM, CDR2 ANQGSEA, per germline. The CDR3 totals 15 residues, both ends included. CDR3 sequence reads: CSVGQGAPGANVRTF.

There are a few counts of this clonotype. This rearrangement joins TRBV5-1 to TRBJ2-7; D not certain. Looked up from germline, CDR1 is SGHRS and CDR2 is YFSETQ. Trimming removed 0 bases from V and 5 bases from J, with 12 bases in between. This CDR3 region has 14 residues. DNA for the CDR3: TGCGCCAGCAGCTTGGGGCAGTCATCCGACGAGCAGTACTTC. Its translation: CASSLGQSSDEQYF.

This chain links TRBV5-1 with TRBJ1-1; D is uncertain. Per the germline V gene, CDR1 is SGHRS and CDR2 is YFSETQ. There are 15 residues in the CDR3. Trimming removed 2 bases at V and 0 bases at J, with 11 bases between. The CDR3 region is CASSFTPGLNTEAFF. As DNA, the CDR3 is TGCGCCAGCAGCTTTACACCGGGCCTGAACACTGAAGCTTTCTTT.

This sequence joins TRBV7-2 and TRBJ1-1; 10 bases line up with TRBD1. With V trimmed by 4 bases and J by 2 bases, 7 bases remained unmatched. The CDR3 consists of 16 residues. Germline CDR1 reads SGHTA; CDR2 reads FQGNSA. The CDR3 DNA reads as TGTGCCAGCAGCTCACCGGGACAGGGGTTTAACACTGAAGCTTTCTTT. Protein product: CASSSPGQGFNTEAFF.

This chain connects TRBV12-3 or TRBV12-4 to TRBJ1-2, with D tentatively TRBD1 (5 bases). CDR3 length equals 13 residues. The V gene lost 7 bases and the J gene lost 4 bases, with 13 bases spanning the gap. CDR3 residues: CASTATAFYGYTF. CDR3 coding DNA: TGTGCCAGCACTGCGACAGCCTTCTATGGCTACACCTTC.

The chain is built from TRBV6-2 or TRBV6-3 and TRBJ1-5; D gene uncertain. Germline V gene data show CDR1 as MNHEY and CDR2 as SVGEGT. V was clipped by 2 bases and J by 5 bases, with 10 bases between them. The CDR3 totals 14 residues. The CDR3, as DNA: TGTGCCAGCAGTTACAGGTCTCTCCATCAGCCCCAGCATTTT. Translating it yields CASSYRSLHQPQHF.

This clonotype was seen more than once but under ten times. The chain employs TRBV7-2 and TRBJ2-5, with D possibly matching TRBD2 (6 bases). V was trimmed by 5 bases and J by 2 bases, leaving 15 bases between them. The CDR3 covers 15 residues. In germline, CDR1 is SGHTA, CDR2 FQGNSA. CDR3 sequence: CASSPFGTSQETQYF. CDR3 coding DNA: TGTGCCAGCAGCCCTTTCGGGACTTCGCAAGAGACCCAGTACTTC. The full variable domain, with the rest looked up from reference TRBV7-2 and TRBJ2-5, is GAGVSQSPSNKVTEKGKDVELRCDPISGHTALYWYRQSLGQGLEFLIYFQGNSAPDKSGLPSDRFSAERTGGSVSTLTIQRTQQEDSAVYLCASSPFGTSQETQYFGPGTRLLVL.

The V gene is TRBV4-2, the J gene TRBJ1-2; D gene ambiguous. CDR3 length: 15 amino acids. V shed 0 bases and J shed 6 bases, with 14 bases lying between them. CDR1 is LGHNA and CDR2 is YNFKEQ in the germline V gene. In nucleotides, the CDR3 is TGTGCCAGCAGCCAAGATAGTGGAGGGAGAAATGGCTACACCTTC. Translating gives CASSQDSGGRNGYTF.

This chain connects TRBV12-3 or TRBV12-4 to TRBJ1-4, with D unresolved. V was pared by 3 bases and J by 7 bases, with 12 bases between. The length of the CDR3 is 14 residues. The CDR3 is CASSFGIPGEKLFF. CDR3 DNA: TGTGCCAGCAGTTTCGGCATCCCGGGTGAAAAACTGTTTTTT.

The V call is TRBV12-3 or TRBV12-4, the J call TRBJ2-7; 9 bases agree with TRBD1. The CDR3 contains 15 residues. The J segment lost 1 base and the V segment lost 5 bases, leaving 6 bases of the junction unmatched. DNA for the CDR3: TGTGCCAGCAGTCCCTGGGACAGGGCATCCTACGAGCAGTACTTC. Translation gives CASSPWDRASYEQYF.

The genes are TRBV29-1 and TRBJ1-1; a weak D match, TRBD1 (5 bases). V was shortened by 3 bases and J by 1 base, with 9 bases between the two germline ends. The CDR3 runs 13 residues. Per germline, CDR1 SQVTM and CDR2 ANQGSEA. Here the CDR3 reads CSVELGGNTEAFF. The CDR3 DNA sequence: TGCAGCGTTGAGTTGGGGGGGAACACTGAAGCTTTCTTT.

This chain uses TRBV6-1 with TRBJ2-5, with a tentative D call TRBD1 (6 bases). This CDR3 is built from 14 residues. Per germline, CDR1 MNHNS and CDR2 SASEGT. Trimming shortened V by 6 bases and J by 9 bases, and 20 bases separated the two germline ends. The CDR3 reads CASSPGHGFWAQYF. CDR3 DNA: TGTGCCAGCAGCCCGGGACACGGCTTTTGGGCCCAGTACTTC.

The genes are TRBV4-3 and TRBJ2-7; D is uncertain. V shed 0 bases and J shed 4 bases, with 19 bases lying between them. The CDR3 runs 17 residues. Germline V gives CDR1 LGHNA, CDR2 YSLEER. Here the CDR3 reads CASSQDVDTEMQYEQYF. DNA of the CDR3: TGCGCCAGCAGCCAAGATGTTGATACAGAAATGCAGTACGAGCAGTACTTC.

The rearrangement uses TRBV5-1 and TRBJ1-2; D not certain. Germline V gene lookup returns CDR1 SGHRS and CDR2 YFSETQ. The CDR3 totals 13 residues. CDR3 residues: CTTSLNPSDGYTF. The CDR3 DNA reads TGCACCACCAGCCTCAATCCAAGCGATGGCTACACCTTC.

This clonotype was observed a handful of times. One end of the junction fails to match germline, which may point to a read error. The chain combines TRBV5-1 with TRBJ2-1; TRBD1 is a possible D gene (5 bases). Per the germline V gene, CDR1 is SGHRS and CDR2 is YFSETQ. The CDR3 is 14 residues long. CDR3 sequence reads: CAGSPLSRDAEQFF. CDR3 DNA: TGCGCCGGCAGCCCATTAAGCAGGGATGCTGAGCAGTTCTTC.

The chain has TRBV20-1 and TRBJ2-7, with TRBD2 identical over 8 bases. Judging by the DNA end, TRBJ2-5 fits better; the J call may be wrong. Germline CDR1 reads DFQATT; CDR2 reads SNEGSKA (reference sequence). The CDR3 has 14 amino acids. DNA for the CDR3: TGCAGTCTTAAGACTAGCGTAGGGGCCGAGACCCAGTACTTC. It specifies CSLKTSVGAETQYF.

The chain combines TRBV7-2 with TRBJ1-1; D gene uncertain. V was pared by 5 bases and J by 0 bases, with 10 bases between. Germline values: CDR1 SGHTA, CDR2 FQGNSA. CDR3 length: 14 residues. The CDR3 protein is CASSPQPLNTEAFF. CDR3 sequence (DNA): TGTGCCAGCAGCCCACAGCCTTTGAACACTGAAGCTTTCTTT.

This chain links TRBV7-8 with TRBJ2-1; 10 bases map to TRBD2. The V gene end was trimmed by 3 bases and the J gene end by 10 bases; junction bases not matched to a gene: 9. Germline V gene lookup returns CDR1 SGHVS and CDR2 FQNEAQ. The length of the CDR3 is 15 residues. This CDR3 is CASSFSGGIQGEQFF. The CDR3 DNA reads TGTGCCAGCAGCTTTAGCGGGGGGATTCAGGGGGAGCAGTTCTTC.